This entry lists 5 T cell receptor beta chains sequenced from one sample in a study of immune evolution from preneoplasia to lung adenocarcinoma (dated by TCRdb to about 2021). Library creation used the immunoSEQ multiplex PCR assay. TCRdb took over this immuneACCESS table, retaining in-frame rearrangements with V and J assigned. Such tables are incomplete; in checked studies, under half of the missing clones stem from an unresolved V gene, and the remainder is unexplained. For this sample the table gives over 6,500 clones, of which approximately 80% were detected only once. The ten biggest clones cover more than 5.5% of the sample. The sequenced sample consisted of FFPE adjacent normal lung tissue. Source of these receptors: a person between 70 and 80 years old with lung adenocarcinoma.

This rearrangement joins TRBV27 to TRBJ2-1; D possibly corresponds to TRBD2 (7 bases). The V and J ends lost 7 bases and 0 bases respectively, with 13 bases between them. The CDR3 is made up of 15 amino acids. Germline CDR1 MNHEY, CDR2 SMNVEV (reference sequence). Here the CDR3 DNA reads TGTGCCAGCATTCGTCGGGGGGCCTCCTACAATGAGCAGTTCTTC. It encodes CASIRRGASYNEQFF.

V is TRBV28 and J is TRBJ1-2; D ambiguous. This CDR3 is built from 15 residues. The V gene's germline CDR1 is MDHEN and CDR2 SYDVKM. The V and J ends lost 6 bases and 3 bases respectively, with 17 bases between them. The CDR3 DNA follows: TGTGCCAGCAGCTCCACAGACCCTAGGGACTATGGCTACACCTTC. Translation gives CASSSTDPRDYGYTF.

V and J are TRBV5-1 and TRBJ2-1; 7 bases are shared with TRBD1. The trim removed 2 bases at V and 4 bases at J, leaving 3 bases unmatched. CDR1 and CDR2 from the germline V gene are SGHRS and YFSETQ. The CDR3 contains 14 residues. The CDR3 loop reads CASSFGTDYNEQFF. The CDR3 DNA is TGCGCCAGCAGCTTTGGGACAGATTACAATGAGCAGTTCTTC.

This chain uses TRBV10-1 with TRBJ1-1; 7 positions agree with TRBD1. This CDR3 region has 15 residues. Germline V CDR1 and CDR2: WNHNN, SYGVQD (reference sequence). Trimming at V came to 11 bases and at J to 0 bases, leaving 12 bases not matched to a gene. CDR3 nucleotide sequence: TGCGCCGACCCCAGGGGGGGAACTTTGAACACTGAAGCTTTCTTT. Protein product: CADPRGGTLNTEAFF.

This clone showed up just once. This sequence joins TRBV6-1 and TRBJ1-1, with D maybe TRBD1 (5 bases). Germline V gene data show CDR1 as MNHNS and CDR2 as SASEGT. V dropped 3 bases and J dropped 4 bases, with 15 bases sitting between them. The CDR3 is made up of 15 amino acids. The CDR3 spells CASSDLGSGTTEAFF. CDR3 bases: TGTGCCAGCAGTGATCTGGGTAGCGGGACCACTGAAGCTTTCTTT.